This T cell receptor (beta chain) appears in the sequencing data of a study of shared clonotypes between healthy human individuals. Whole-study results and caveats: In this cohort, only blood was sampled, and tissue repertoires likely differ.

Caucasian adults living in Nashville, Tennessee, provided all samples. Tens of millions of PBMCs were counted before genomic DNA extraction. For each subset, genomic DNA was distributed in equal portions over several immunoSEQ plates. The method was immunoSEQ multiplex PCR; TCRdb's version includes in-frame clones alone and lacks a portion of them. The sample contains approximately 500,000 clones, around 73% of which appear only once. Unmatched junction bases numbered 9, after V lost 5 bases and J lost 7 bases. The length of the CDR3 is 14 residues. CDR1 is SGHAT, CDR2 FQNNGV, per germline. About this clone: Antigen unknown.

Sample: PBMCs. This TCR came from a woman aged 40-49 years in good health. Some clones in this sample may be carry-over from other donors' samples. The chain uses TRBV11-2 and TRBJ2-7, with 9 bases identical to TRBD1. The CDR3: CASSPGTGMSEQYF. As DNA, the CDR3 is TGTGCCAGCAGCCCCGGGACAGGGATGAGTGAGCAGTACTTC.